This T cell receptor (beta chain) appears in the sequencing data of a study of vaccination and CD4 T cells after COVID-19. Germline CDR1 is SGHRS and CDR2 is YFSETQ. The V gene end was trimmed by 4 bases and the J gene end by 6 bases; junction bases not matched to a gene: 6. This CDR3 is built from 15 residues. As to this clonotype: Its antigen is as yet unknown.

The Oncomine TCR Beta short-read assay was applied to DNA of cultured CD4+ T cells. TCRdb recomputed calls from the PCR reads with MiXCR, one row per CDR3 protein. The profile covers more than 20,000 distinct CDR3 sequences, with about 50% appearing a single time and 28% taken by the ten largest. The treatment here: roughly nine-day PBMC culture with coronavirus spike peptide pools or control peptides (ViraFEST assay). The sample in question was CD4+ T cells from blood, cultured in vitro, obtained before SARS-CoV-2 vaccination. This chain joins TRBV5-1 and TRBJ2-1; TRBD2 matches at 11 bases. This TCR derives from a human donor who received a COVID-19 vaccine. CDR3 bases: TGCGCCAGCAGCCTAAGACTAGCGGGGCGCAATGAGCAGTTCTTC. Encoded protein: CASSLRLAGRNEQFF.